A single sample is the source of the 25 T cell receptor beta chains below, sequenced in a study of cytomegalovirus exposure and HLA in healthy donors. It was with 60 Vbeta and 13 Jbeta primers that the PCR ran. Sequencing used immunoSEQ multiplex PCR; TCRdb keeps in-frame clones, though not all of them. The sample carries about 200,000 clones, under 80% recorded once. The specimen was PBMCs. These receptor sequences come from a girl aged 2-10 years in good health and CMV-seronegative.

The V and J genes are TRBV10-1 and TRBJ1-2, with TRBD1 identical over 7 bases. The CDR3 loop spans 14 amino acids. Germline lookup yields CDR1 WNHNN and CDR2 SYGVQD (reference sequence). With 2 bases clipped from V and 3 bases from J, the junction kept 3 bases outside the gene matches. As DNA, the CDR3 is TGCGCCAGCAGTGAGAGGGGGACAGACTATGGCTACACCTTC. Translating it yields CASSERGTDYGYTF.

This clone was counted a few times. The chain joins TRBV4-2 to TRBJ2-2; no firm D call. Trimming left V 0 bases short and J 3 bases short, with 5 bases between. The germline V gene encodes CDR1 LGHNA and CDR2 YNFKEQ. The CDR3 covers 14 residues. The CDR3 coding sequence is TGTGCCAGCAGCCAAGATCGGTACACCGGGGAGCTGTTTTTT. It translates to CASSQDRYTGELFF.

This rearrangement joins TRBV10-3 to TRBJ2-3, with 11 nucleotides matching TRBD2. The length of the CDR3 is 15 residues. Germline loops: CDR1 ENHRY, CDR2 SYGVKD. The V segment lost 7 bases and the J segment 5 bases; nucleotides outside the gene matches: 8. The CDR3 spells CAIIQLAGVVDTQYF. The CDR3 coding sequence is TGTGCCATCATCCAACTAGCGGGGGTTGTAGATACGCAGTATTTT.

The DNA for the CDR3 is TGTGCCAGCAGCCCCAGTCCCGGGACAGGGTTTGCTAACTATGGCTACACCTTC. It codes for CASSPSPGTGFANYGYTF. This chain joins TRBV11-2 and TRBJ1-2, with 9 bases aligning to TRBD1. The CDR3 consists of 18 residues. Germline CDR1 and CDR2: SGHAT and FQNNGV. V shed 5 bases, J shed 0 bases, and the junction held 13 bases outside the gene matches.

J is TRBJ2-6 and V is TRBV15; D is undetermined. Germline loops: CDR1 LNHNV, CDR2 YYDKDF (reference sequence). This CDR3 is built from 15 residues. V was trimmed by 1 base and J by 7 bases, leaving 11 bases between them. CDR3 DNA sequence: TGTGCCACCAGCAGAGGTTCTCGTGTTGCCAACGTCCTGACTTTC. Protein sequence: CATSRGSRVANVLTF.

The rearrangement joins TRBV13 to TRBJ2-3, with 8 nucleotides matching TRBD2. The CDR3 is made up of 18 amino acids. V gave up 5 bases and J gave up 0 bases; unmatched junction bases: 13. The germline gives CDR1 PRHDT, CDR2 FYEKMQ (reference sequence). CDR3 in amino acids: CASSPGTRLRSSTDTQYF. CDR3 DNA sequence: TGTGCCAGCAGCCCCGGGACTAGACTGAGATCTAGCACAGATACGCAGTATTTT.

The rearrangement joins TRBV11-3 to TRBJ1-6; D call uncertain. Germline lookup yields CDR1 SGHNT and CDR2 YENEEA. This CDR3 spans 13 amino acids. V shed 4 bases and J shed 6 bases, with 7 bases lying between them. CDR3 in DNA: TGTGCCAGCAGCTGGTATAGTAATTCACCCCTCCACTTT. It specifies CASSWYSNSPLHF.

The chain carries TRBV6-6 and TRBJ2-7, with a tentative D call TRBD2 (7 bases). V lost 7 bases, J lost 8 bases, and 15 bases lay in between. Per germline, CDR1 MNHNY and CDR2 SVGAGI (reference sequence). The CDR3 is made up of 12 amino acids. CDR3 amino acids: CASTKGGGQQYF. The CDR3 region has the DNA TGTGCCAGCACCAAAGGGGGGGGACAGCAGTACTTC.

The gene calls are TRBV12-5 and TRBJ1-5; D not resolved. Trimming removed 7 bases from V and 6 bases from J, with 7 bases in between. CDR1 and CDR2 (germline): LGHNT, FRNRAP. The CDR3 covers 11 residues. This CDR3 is CASAFGQPQHF. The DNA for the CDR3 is TGTGCTAGTGCCTTCGGTCAGCCCCAGCATTTT.

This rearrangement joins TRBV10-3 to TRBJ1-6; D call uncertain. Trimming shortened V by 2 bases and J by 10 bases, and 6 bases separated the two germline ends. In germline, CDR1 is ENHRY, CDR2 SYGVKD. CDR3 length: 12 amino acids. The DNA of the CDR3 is TGTGCCATCAGTGAGACAAACTCACCCCTCCACTTT. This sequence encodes CAISETNSPLHF.

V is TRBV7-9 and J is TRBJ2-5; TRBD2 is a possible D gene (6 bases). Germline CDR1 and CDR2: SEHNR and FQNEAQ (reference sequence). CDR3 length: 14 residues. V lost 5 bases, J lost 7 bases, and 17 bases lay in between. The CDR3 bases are TGTGCCAGCAGCGCGGGACTTGGCAGGGCGACCCAGTACTTC. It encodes CASSAGLGRATQYF.

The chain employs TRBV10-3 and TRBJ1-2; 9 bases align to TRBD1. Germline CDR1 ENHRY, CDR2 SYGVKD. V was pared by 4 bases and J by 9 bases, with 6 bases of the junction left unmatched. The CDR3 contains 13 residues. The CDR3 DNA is TGTGCCATCAGTGGAACAGGGGGCCTCAGCTACACCTTC. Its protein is CAISGTGGLSYTF.

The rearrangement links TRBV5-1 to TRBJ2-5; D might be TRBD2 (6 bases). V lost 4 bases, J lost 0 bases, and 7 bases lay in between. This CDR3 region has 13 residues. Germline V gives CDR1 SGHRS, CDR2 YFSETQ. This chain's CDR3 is CASSREYQETQYF. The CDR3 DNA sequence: TGCGCCAGCAGCCGGGAGTACCAAGAGACCCAGTACTTC. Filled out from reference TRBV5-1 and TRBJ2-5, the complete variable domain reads KAGVTQTPRYLIKTRGQQVTLSCSPISGHRSVSWYQQTPGQGLQFLFEYFSETQRNKGNFPGRFSGRQFSNSRSEMNVSTLELGDSALYLCASSREYQETQYFGPGTRLLVL.

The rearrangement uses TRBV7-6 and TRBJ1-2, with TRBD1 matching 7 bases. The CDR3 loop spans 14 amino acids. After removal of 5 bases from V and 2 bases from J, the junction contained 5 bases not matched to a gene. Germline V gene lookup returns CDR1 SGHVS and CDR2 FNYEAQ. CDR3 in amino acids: CASSPSDRNYGYTF. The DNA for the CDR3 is TGTGCCAGCAGCCCTTCGGACAGGAACTATGGCTACACCTTC.

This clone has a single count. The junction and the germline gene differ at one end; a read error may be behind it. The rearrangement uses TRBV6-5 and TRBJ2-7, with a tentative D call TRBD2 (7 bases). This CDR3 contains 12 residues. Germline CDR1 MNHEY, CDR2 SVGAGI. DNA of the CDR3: TGTGCCAGCACCCCACAACGGGGGGACATCTTGTTC. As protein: CASTPQRGDILF.

CDR3 nucleotides: TGTGCCAGCAGGGTTAAGCGGGAGGGTGGCCATGAGCAGTTCTTC. Protein: CASRVKREGGHEQFF. The rearrangement uses TRBV6-6 and TRBJ2-1, with 10 nucleotides matching TRBD2. The CDR3 consists of 15 residues. The V gene's germline CDR1 is MNHNY and CDR2 SVGAGI (reference sequence). The junction had 10 bases not matched to a gene; V was cut back by 6 bases and J by 8 bases.

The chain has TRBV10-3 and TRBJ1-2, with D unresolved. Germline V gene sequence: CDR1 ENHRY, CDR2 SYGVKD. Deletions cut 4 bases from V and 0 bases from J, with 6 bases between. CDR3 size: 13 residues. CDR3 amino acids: CAISVAANYGYTF. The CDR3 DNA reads TGTGCCATCAGTGTGGCAGCTAACTATGGCTACACCTTC.

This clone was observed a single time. CDR3: CASSLGEGNRQYF. CDR3 in DNA: TGTGCCAGCAGCTTAGGGGAGGGGAATAGGCAGTACTTC. V is TRBV7-9 and J is TRBJ2-7; TRBD2 aligns across 7 bases. V shed 1 base, J shed 9 bases, and the junction held 6 bases outside the gene matches. The CDR3 runs 13 residues. Per the germline V gene, CDR1 is SEHNR and CDR2 is FQNEAQ (reference sequence).

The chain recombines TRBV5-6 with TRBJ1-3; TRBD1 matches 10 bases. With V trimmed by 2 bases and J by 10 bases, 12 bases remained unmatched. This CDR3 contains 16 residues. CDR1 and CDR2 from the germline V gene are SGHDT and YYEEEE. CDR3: CASSFPGGTGESTIYF. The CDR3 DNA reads TGTGCCAGCAGCTTCCCGGGAGGGACAGGGGAATCTACCATATATTTT.

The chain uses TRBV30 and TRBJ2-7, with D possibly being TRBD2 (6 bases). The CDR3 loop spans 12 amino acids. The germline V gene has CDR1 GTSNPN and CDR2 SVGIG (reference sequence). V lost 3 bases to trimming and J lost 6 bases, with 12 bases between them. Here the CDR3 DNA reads TGTGCCTGGAGGGCGGGGTACTTCGAGCAGTACTTC. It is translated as CAWRAGYFEQYF.

CDR3 nucleotide sequence: TGTGCCAGCAGCCCTCTGACAGGGAACAATGGCTACACCTTC. Encoded protein: CASSPLTGNNGYTF. This chain uses TRBV4-2 with TRBJ1-2; 7 bases agree with TRBD1. The V segment lost 4 bases and the J segment 6 bases; nucleotides outside the gene matches: 8. CDR3 length: 14 residues. Germline V CDR1 and CDR2: LGHNA, YNFKEQ.

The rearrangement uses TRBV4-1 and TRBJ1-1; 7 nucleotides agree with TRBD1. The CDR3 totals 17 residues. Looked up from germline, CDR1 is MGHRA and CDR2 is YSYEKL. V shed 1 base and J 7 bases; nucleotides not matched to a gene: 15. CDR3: CASSQGKVYRGSGEAFF. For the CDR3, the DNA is TGCGCCAGCAGCCAAGGAAAGGTTTACAGGGGTTCCGGTGAAGCTTTCTTT.

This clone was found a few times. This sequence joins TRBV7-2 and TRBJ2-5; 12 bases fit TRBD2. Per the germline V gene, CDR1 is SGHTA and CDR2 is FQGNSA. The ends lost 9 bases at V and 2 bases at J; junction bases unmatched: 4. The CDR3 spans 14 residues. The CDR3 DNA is TGTGCCAGTGGACTAGCGGGGCGACAAGAGACCCAGTACTTC. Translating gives CASGLAGRQETQYF.

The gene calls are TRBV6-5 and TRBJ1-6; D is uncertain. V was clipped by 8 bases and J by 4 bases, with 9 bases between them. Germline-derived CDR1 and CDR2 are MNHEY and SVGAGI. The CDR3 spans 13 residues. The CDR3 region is CASLGGYNSPLHF. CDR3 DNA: TGTGCCAGCCTGGGAGGGTATAATTCACCCCTCCACTTT.

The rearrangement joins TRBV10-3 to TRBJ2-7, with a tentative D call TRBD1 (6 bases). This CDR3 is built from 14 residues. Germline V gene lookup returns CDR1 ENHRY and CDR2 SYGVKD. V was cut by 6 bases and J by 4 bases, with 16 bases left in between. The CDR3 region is CAIRGASSGYEQYF. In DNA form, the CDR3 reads TGTGCCATCAGGGGGGCTAGCTCGGGGTACGAGCAGTACTTC.